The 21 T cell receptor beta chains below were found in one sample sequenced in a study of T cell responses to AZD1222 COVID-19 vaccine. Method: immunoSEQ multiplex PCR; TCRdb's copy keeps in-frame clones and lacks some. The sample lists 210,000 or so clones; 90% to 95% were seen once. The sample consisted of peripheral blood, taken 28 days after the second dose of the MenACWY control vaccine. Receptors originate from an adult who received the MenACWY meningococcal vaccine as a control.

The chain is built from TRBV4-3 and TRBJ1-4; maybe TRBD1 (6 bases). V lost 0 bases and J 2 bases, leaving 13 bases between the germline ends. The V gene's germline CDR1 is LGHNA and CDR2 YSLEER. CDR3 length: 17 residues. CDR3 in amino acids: CASSQDPSTGTNEKLFF. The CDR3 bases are TGCGCCAGCAGCCAAGATCCCTCGACAGGTACTAATGAAAAACTGTTTTTT.

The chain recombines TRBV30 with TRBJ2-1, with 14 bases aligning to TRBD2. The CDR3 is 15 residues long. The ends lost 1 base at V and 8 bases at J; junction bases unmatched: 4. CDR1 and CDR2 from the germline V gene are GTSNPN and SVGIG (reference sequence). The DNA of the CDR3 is TGTGCCTGGAGTGCGGGGACTAGCGGGAGCCATGAGCAGTTCTTC. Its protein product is CAWSAGTSGSHEQFF. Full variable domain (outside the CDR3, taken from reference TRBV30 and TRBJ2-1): SQTIHQWPATLVQPVGSPLSLECTVEGTSNPNLYWYRQAAGRGLQLLFYSVGIGQISSEVPQNLSASRPQDRQFILSSKKLLLSDSGFYLCAWSAGTSGSHEQFFGPGTRLTVL.

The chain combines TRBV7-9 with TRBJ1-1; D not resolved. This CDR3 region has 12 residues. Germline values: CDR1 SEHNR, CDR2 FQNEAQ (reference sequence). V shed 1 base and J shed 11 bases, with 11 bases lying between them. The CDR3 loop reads CASSLVGTIAFF. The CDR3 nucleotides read TGTGCCAGCAGCTTAGTTGGTACGATCGCTTTCTTT.

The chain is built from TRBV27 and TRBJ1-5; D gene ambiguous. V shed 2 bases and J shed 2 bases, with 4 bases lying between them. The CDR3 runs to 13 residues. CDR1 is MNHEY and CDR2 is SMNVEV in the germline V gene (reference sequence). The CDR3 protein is CASSLAGNQPQHF. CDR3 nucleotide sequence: TGTGCCAGCAGTTTAGCGGGCAATCAGCCCCAGCATTTT.

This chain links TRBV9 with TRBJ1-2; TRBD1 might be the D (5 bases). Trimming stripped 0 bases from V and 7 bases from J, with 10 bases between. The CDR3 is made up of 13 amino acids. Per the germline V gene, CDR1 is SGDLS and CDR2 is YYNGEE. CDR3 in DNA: TGTGCCAGCAGCGTAGGACAGACCTCTGGCTACACCTTC. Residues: CASSVGQTSGYTF.

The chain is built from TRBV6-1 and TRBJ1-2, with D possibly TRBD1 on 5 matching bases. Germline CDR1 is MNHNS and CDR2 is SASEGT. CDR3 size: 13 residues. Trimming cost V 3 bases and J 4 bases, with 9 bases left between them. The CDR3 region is CASSDHQGYGYTF. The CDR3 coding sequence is TGTGCCAGCAGTGATCATCAGGGCTATGGCTACACCTTC.

CDR3: CASSLQGAGMNTEAFF. The CDR3 DNA is TGTGCCAGCAGCTTACAGGGGGCGGGCATGAACACTGAAGCTTTCTTT. The chain employs TRBV5-5 and TRBJ1-1, with 9 bases fitting TRBD1. V gave up 2 bases and J gave up 0 bases; unmatched junction bases: 5. The germline CDR1 and CDR2 sequences are SGHKS and YYEKEE (reference sequence). There are 16 residues in the CDR3.

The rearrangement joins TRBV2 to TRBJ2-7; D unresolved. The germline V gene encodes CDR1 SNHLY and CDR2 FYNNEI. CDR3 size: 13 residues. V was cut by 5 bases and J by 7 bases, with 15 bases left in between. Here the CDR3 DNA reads TGTGCCAGCAGTTCCTCCCAGCTACGGGAGCAGTACTTC. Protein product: CASSSSQLREQYF.

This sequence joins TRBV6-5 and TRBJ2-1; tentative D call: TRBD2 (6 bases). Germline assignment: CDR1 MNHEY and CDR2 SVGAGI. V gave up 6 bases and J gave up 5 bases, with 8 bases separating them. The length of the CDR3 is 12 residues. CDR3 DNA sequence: TGTGCCAGCAGCGGGAGTCACAATGAGCAGTTCTTC. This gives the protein CASSGSHNEQFF.

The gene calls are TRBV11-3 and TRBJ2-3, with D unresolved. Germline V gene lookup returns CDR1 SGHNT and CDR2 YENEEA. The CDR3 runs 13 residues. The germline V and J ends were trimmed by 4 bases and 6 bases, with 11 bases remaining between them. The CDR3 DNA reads TGTGCCAGCAGCTCAGACGCTCCCGATACGCAGTATTTT. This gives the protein CASSSDAPDTQYF.

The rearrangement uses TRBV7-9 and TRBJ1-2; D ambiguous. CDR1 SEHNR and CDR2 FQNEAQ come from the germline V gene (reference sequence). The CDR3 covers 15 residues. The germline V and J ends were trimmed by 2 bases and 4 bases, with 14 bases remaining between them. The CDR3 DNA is TGTGCCAGCAGCTTATCGGGCCGCGGGAGCTATGGCTACACCTTC. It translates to CASSLSGRGSYGYTF. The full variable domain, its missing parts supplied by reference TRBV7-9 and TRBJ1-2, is DTGVSQNPRHKITKRGQNVTFRCDPISEHNRLYWYRQTLGQGPEFLTYFQNEAQLEKSRLLSDRFSAERPKGSFSTLEIQRTEQGDSAMYLCASSLSGRGSYGYTFGSGTRLTVV.

In DNA form, the CDR3 reads TGTGCCAGCAGTTCCGGGCCCCGTCAGCCCCAGCATTTT. Amino acids: CASSSGPRQPQHF. This sequence joins TRBV7-2 and TRBJ1-5; D is uncertain. With 6 bases removed from V and 6 bases from J, the gap between germline ends came to 12 bases. The CDR3 is made up of 13 amino acids. CDR1 is SGHTA, CDR2 FQGNSA, per germline.

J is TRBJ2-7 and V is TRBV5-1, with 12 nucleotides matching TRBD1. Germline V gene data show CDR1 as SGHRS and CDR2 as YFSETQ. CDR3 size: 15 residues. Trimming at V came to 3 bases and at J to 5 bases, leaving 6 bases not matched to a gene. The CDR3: CASSSTGTGGDEQYF. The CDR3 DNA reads TGCGCCAGCAGCTCAACCGGGACAGGGGGCGACGAGCAGTACTTC.

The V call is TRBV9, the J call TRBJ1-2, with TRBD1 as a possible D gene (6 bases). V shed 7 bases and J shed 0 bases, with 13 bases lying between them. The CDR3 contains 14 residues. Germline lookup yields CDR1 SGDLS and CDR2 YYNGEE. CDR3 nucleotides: TGTGCCAGCGGACCGACAGGAGCTAACTATGGCTACACCTTC. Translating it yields CASGPTGANYGYTF.

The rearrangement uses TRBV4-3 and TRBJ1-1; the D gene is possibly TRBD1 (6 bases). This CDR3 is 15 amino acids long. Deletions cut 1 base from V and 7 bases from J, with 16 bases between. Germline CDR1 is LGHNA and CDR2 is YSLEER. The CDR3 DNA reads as TGCGCCAGCAGCCAAGCGCCAGGGGATTATGGTGAAGCTTTCTTT. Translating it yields CASSQAPGDYGEAFF.

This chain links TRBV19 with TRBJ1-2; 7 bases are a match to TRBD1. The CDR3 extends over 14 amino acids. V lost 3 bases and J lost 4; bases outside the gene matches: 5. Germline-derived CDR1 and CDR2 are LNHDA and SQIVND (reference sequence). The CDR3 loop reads CASSIDRAGYGYTF. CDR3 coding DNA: TGTGCCAGTAGTATCGACAGGGCCGGCTATGGCTACACCTTC.

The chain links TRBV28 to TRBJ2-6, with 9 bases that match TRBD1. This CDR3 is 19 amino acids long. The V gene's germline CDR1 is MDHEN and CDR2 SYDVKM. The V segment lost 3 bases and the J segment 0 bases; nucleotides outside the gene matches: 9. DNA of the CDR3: TGTGCCAGCAGTTTCCCACGACAGGGGGGCAGCTCTGGGGCCAACGTCCTGACTTTC. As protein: CASSFPRQGGSSGANVLTF.

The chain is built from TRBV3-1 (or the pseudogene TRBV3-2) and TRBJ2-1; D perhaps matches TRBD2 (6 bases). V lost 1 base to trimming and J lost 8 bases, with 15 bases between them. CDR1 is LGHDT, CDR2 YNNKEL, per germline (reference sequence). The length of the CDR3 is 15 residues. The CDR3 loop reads CASSQAPLGGDEQFF. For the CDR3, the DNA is TGTGCCAGCAGCCAAGCCCCCCTGGGAGGCGATGAGCAGTTCTTC.

CDR3 protein: CASSSVGGGPPSYEQYF. CDR3 nucleotide sequence: TGTGCCAGCAGCTCAGTAGGAGGGGGGCCTCCAAGTTACGAGCAGTACTTC. The rearrangement links TRBV7-9 to TRBJ2-7, with D perhaps TRBD1 or TRBD2 (6 bases each). Looked up from germline, CDR1 is SEHNR and CDR2 is FQNEAQ (reference sequence). The CDR3 runs to 17 residues. The ends were cut back, 4 bases at V and 4 bases at J, with 23 bases in the middle.

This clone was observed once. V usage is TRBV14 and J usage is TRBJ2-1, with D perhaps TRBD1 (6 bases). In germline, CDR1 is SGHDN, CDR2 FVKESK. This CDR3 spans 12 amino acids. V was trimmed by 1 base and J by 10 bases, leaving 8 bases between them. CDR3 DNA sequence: TGTGCCAGCAGCCAAGTGGGACAAGAGCAGTTCTTC. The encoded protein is CASSQVGQEQFF.

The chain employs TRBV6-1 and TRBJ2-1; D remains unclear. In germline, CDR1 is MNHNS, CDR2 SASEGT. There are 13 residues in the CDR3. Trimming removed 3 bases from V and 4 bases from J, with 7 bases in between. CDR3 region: CASSDSRYNEQFF. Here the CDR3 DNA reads TGTGCCAGCAGTGACAGTCGATACAATGAGCAGTTCTTC.